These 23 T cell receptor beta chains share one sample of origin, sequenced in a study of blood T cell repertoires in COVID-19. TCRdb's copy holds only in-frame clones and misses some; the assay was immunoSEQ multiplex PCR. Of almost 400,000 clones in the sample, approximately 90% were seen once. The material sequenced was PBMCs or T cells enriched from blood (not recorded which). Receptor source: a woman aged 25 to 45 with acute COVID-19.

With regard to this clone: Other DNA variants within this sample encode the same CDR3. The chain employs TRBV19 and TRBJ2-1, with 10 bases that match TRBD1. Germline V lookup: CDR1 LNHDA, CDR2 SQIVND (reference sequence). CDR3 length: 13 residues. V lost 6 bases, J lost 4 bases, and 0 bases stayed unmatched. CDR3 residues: CASRDRGYNEQFF. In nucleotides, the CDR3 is TGTGCCAGTAGGGACAGGGGGTACAATGAGCAGTTCTTC.

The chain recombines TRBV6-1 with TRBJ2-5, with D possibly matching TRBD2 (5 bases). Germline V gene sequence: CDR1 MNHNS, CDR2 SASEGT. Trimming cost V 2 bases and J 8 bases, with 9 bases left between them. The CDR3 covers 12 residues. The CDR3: CASSESTGTQYF. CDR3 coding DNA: TGTGCCAGCAGTGAATCGACGGGAACCCAGTACTTC.

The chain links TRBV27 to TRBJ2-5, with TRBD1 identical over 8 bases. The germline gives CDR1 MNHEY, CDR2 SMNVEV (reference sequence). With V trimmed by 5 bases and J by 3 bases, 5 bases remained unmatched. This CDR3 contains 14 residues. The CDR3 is CASSQTGVEETQYF. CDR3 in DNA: TGTGCCAGCAGTCAGACAGGGGTGGAAGAGACCCAGTACTTC.

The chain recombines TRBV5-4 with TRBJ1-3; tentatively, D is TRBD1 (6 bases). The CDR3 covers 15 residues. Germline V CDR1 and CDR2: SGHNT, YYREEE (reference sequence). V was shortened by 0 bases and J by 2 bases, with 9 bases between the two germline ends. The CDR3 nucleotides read TGTGCCAGCAGCTTGGAGCCAGGGGCTGGAAACACCATATATTTT. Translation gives CASSLEPGAGNTIYF. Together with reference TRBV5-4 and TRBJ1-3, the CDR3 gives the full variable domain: ETGVTQSPTHLIKTRGQQVTLRCSSQSGHNTVSWYQQALGQGPQFIFQYYREEENGRGNFPPRFSGLQFPNYSSELNVNALELDDSALYLCASSLEPGAGNTIYFGEGSWLTVV.

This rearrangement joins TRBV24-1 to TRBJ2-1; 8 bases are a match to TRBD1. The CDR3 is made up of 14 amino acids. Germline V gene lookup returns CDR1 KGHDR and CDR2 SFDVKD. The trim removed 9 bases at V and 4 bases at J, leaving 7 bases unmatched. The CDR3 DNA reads TGTGCCACCGGAGGGACAGGTGGTTACAATGAGCAGTTCTTC. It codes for CATGGTGGYNEQFF.

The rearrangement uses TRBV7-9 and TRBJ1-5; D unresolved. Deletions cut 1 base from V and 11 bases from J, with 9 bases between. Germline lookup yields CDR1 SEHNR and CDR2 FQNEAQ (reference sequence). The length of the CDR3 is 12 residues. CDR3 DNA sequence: TGTGCCAGCAGCTTAGAGGTGGGAGCCCAGCATTTT. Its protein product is CASSLEVGAQHF.

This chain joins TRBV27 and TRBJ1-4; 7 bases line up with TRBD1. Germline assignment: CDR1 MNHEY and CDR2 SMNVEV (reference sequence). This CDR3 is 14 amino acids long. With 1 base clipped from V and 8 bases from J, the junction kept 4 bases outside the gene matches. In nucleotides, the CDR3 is TGTGCCAGCAGTTTATTCCAGGGGGGAGAAAAACTGTTTTTT. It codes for CASSLFQGGEKLFF.

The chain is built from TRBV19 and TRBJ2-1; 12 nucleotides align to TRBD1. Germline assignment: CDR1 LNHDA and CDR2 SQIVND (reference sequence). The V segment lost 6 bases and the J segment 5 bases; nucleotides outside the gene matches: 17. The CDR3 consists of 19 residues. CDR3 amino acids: CASSEPGQGAPFFDNEQFF. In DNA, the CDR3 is TGTGCCAGTAGCGAGCCGGGACAGGGGGCACCTTTTTTTGACAATGAGCAGTTCTTC. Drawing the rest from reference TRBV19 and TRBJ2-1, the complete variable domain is DGGITQSPKYLFRKEGQNVTLSCEQNLNHDAMYWYRQDPGQGLRLIYYSQIVNDFQKGDIAEGYSVSREKKESFPLTVTSAQKNPTAFYLCASSEPGQGAPFFDNEQFFGPGTRLTVL.

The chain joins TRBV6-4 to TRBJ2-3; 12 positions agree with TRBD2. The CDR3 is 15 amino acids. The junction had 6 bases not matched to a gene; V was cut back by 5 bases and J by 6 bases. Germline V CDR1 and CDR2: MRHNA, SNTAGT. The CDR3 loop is CASSPGLAGRDTQYF. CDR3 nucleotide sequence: TGTGCCAGCAGTCCCGGACTAGCGGGAAGGGATACGCAGTATTTT.

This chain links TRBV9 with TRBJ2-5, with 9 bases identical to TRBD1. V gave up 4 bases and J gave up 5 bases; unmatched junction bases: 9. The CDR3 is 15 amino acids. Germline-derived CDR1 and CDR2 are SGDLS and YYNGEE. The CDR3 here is CASSPGDRDAETQYF. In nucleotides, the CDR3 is TGTGCCAGCAGCCCAGGGGACAGGGACGCGGAGACCCAGTACTTC. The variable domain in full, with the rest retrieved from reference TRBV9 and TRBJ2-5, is DSGVTQTPKHLITATGQRVTLRCSPRSGDLSVYWYQQSLDQGLQFLIQYYNGEERAKGNILERFSAQQFPDLHSELNLSSLELGDSALYFCASSPGDRDAETQYFGPGTRLLVL.

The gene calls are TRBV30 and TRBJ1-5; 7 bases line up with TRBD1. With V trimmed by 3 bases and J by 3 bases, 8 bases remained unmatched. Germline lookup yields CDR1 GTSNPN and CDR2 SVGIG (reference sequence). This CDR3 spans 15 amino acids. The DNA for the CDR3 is TGTGCCTGGAGCCAGGGGACAGCCTTCAATCAGCCCCAGCATTTT. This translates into CAWSQGTAFNQPQHF.

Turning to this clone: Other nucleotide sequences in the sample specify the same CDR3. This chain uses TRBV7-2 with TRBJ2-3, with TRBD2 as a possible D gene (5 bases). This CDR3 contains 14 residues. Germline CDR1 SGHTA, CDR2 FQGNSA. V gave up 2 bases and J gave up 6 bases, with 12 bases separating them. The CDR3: CASSLRRGSDTQYF. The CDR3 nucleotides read TGTGCCAGCAGCTTACGCCGAGGGTCCGATACGCAGTATTTT.

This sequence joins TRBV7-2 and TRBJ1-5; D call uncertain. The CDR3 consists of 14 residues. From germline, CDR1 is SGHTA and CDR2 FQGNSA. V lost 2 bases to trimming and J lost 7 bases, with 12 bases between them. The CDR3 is CASSLSGLWQPQHF. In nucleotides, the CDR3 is TGTGCCAGCAGCTTATCCGGACTGTGGCAGCCCCAGCATTTT.

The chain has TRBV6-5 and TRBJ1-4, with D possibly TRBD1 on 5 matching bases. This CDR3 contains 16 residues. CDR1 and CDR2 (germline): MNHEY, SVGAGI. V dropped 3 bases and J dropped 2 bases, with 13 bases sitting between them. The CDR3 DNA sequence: TGTGCCAGCAGTTATGTACGCACAGGCACTAATGAAAAACTGTTTTTT. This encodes CASSYVRTGTNEKLFF.

This CDR3 reads CASSGDNSYEQYF. CDR3 DNA sequence: TGTGCCAGTAGTGGGGACAATTCCTACGAGCAGTACTTC. This chain uses TRBV19 with TRBJ2-7; TRBD1 is a possible D gene (6 bases). The CDR3 totals 13 residues. Germline CDR1 reads LNHDA; CDR2 reads SQIVND (reference sequence). V was clipped by 5 bases and J by 1 base, with 9 bases between them.

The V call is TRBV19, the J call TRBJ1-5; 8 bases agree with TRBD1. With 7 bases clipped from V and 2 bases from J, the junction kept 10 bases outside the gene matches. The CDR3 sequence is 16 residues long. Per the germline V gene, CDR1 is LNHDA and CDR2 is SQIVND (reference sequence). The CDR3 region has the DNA TGTGCCAGTACCAATTCGCCGGGACAGGGCAATCAGCCCCAGCATTTT. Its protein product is CASTNSPGQGNQPQHF.

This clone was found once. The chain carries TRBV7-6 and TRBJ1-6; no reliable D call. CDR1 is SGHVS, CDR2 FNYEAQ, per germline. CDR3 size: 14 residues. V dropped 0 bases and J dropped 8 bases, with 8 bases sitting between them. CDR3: CASSLAGSHSPLHF. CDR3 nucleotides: TGTGCCAGCAGCTTAGCGGGCAGCCATTCACCCCTCCACTTT.

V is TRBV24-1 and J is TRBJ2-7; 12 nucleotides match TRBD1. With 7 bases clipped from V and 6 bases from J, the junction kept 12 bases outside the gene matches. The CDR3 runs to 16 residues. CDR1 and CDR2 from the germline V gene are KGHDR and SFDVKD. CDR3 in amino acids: CATSQPRGQGAVEQYF. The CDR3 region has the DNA TGTGCCACCAGCCAACCTCGGGGACAGGGGGCGGTCGAGCAGTACTTC.

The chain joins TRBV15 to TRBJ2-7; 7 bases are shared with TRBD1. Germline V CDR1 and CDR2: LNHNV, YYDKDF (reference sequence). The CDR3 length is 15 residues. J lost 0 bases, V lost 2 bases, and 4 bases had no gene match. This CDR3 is CATSRNRGYSYEQYF. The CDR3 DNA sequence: TGTGCCACCAGCAGAAACAGGGGCTACTCCTACGAGCAGTACTTC.

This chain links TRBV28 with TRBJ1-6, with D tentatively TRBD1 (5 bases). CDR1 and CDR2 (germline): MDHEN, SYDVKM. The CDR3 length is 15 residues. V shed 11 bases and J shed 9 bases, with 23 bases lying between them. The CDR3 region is CASTIGGSQGSPLHF. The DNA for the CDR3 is TGTGCCTCCACCATCGGGGGGAGCCAGGGTTCACCCCTCCACTTT. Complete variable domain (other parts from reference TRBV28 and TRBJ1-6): DVKVTQSSRYLVKRTGEKVFLECVQDMDHENMFWYRQDPGLGLRLIYFSYDVKMKEKGDIPEGYSVSREKKERFSLILESASTNQTSMYLCASTIGGSQGSPLHFGNGTRLTVT.

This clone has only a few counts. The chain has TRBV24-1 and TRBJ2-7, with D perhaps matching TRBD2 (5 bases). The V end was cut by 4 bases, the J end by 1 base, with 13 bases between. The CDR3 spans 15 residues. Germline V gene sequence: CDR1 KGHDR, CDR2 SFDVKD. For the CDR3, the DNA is TGTGCCACCAGTGAAGCCGGGGAAAAATCCTACGAGCAGTACTTC. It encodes CATSEAGEKSYEQYF.

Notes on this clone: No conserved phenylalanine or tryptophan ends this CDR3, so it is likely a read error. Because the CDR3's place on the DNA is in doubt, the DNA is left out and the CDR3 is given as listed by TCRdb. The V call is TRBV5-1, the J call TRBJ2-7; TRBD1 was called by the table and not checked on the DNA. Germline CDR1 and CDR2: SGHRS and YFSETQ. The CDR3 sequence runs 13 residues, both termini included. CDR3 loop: CASRGILTQNPVH.

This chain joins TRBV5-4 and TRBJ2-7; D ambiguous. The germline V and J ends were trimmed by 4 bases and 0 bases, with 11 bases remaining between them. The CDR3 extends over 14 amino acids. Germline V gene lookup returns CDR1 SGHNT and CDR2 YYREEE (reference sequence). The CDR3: CASSPKNTSYEQYF. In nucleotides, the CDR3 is TGTGCCAGCAGCCCAAAAAACACCTCCTACGAGCAGTACTTC.